The source of this T cell receptor (beta chain) is a study of T cell responses to AZD1222 COVID-19 vaccine. Study results and caveats: Nearly half of the spike-specific TCRs reportedly recognize variant regions that carry no mutations.

As to this clone: Its antigen is unidentified.

The CDR3 has 15 amino acids. Losses at the gene ends were 4 bases for V and 9 bases for J; bases not matched to a gene: 9. Germline CDR1 SGHTA, CDR2 FQGNSA. Assay: immunoSEQ multiplex PCR; the TCRdb copy retains only in-frame clones and omits some. This sample has 45,000 to 60,000 clones, with around 87% found just once. The receptor was isolated from an adult in good health. The rearrangement uses TRBV7-2 and TRBJ1-4; 9 bases line up with TRBD1. The source was peripheral blood, collected on day 0 of AZD1222 vaccination. Here the CDR3 DNA reads TGTGCCAGCAGCTCCTCCGGGACAGGGTGGCAAAAACTGTTTTTT. It translates to CASSSSGTGWQKLFF. Full variable domain (remainder filled in from reference TRBV7-2 and TRBJ1-4): GAGVSQSPSNKVTEKGKDVELRCDPISGHTALYWYRQSLGQGLEFLIYFQGNSAPDKSGLPSDRFSAERTGGSVSTLTIQRTQQEDSAVYLCASSSSGTGWQKLFFGSGTQLSVL.